This section outlines one T cell receptor beta chain sequence together with its context. Original methodology: How many nucleated cells were present was estimated from reference gene primer amplification. Sequenced by immunoSEQ multiplex PCR; TCRdb stores in-frame clones only, minus some. That table furnishes V, J and clone size, whereas the DNA furnished D and trimming. The repertoire holds some 390,000 clones, with 70% to 90% as singletons. The record originates from a study of blood T cell repertoires in COVID-19. Study background: Whether acute or convalescent, the COVID-19 samples came from the United States, Italy and Spain.

While infection was still active, Seattle patients were enrolled and then followed longitudinally. The receptor comes from a woman aged 40 to 49 with COVID-19, enrolled during active disease. The sample taken for sequencing was peripheral blood.

The CDR3 DNA follows: TGTGCCAGCTCACCACCCTCGACAGGCCGTAGGGGTGGCTACACCTTC. This gives the protein CASSPPSTGRRGGYTF. This chain joins TRBV18 and TRBJ1-2; tentatively, D is TRBD1 (6 bases). Trimming removed 0 bases from V and 7 bases from J, with 18 bases in between. Germline CDR1 is KGHSH and CDR2 is LQKENI. The CDR3 covers 16 residues.